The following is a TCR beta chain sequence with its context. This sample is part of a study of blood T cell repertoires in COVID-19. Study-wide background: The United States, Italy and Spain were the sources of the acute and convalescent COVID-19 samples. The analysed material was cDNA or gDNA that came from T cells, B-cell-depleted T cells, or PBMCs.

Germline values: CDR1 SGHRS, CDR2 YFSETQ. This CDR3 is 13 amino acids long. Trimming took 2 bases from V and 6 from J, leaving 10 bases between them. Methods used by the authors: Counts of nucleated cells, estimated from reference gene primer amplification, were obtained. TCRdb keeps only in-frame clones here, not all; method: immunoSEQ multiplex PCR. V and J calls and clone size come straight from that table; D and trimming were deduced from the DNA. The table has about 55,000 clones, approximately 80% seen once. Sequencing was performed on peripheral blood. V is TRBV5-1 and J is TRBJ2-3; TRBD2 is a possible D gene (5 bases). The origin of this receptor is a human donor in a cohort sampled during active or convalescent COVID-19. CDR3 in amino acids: CASSFPGSDTQYF. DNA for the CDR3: TGCGCCAGCAGCTTCCCGGGGTCGGATACGCAGTATTTT.